The 13 T cell receptor beta chains in this list originate from one sample, sequenced in a study of OX40 agonist ivuxolimab in advanced cancers. Produced via immunoSEQ multiplex PCR; TCRdb's table is partial and in-frame only. Of over 60,000 clones listed, 70% to 90% are singletons. This specimen consisted of CD4+ or CD8+ T cells sorted from blood, obtained in a trial of the OX40 agonist ivuxolimab. The source of these receptors is an adult with an advanced solid tumor such as melanoma, head and neck, liver or kidney cancer.

The chain links TRBV4-1 to TRBJ2-1; 11 bases are a match to TRBD2. Germline CDR1 and CDR2: MGHRA and YSYEKL. With V trimmed by 10 bases and J by 7 bases, 12 bases remained unmatched. This CDR3 contains 15 residues. CDR3 loop: CATNPGLAAVNEQFF. The CDR3 region has the DNA TGCGCCACGAACCCGGGACTAGCGGCCGTAAATGAGCAGTTCTTC.

A remark on this clone: One end of the junction does not line up with germline, which may come from a read error. The identical CDR3 is also encoded by other nucleotide sequences in the sample. The rearrangement uses TRBV7-6 and TRBJ1-5, with 10 positions matching TRBD1. Germline CDR1 reads SGHVS; CDR2 reads FNYEAQ. The CDR3 has 14 amino acids. The CDR3 here is CASSLRTGGQPQHF. For the CDR3, the DNA is TGTGCTAGCAGCTTAAGGACAGGGGGTCAGCCCCAGCATTTT.

The genes are TRBV10-3 and TRBJ1-1; D is possibly TRBD1 (5 bases). The V and J ends lost 6 bases and 0 bases respectively, with 5 bases between them. The CDR3 runs 12 residues. Looked up from germline, CDR1 is ENHRY and CDR2 is SYGVKD. CDR3 residues: CAIRDMNTEAFF. The CDR3 DNA is TGTGCCATCAGGGACATGAACACTGAAGCTTTCTTT.

The count of this clone is one. Relative to the germline gene, one junction end is altered; a read error may explain this. This rearrangement joins TRBV7-7 to TRBJ2-1; D is possibly TRBD1 (5 bases). There are 15 residues in the CDR3. Germline assignment: CDR1 SSHAT and CDR2 FNYEAQ (reference sequence). CDR3 DNA sequence: TGTGCTAGCAGCTTAGGGTCAGGGCGGTACAATGAGCAGTTCTTC. Translation gives CASSLGSGRYNEQFF.

The chain couples TRBV7-2 to TRBJ2-5; a weak D match, TRBD1 (6 bases). CDR3 length equals 16 residues. Deletions cut 3 bases from V and 2 bases from J, with 16 bases between. CDR1 SGHTA and CDR2 FQGNSA come from the germline V gene. CDR3 amino acids: CASSLVSGHSQETQYF. In nucleotides, the CDR3 is TGTGCCAGCAGCTTGGTTTCGGGACACTCTCAAGAGACCCAGTACTTC.

The DNA for the CDR3 is TGTGCCATCAGCCGGGACGGCGCAGGGGACGAGCAGTACTTC. Translating it yields CAISRDGAGDEQYF. The genes are TRBV10-3 and TRBJ2-7, with a possible D match to TRBD1 (6 bases). The germline V gene encodes CDR1 ENHRY and CDR2 SYGVKD. Trimming took off 6 bases at V and 5 bases at J, with 17 bases between the two ends. CDR3 length: 14 amino acids.

For the CDR3, the DNA is TGCAGCGTTGAGCGACAGGGATATAGCACAGATACGCAGTATTTT. This sequence encodes CSVERQGYSTDTQYF. The chain is built from TRBV29-1 and TRBJ2-3, with TRBD1 matching 7 bases. The junction had 6 bases not matched to a gene; V was cut back by 3 bases and J by 0 bases. This CDR3 has 15 amino acids. Germline assignment: CDR1 SQVTM and CDR2 ANQGSEA.

This clone came up once. The rearrangement joins TRBV27 to TRBJ2-3; TRBD2 matches at 9 bases. The CDR3 loop spans 16 amino acids. The germline CDR1 and CDR2 sequences are MNHEY and SMNVEV (reference sequence). J lost 0 bases, V lost 3 bases, and 4 bases had no gene match. This CDR3 reads CASSLGTSRSTDTQYF. The CDR3 DNA sequence: TGTGCCAGCAGTTTGGGGACTAGCAGAAGCACAGATACGCAGTATTTT.

This chain connects TRBV6-6 to TRBJ1-1, with D tentatively TRBD1 (5 bases). The CDR3 has 13 residues. Germline-derived CDR1 and CDR2 are MNHNY and SVGAGI (reference sequence). Trimming pared 2 bases from V and 3 bases from J, leaving 7 bases between. The CDR3 is CASSYGADTEAFF. CDR3 nucleotide sequence: TGTGCCAGCAGTTACGGGGCGGACACTGAAGCTTTCTTT.

The chain is built from TRBV7-8 and TRBJ2-7, with TRBD2 matching 9 bases. The CDR3 is made up of 15 amino acids. CDR1 and CDR2 from the germline V gene are SGHVS and FQNEAQ. The V segment lost 4 bases and the J segment 5 bases; nucleotides outside the gene matches: 9. CDR3 in amino acids: CASSSSGTSPDEQYF. The CDR3 region has the DNA TGTGCCAGCAGCTCATCCGGGACTAGCCCCGACGAGCAGTACTTC.

This clone was detected once. The genes are TRBV5-1 and TRBJ2-2; 7 nucleotides line up with TRBD1. Germline V lookup: CDR1 SGHRS, CDR2 YFSETQ. Trimming at V came to 4 bases and at J to 5 bases, leaving 14 bases not matched to a gene. The CDR3 is 17 residues long. DNA for the CDR3: TGCGCCAGCAGCGAGGGGGCAAGTCCGGGACGGACCGGGGAGCTGTTTTTT. Amino acid sequence: CASSEGASPGRTGELFF. Variable domain in full (rest from reference TRBV5-1 and TRBJ2-2): KAGVTQTPRYLIKTRGQQVTLSCSPISGHRSVSWYQQTPGQGLQFLFEYFSETQRNKGNFPGRFSGRQFSNSRSEMNVSTLELGDSALYLCASSEGASPGRTGELFFGEGSRLTVL.

The V call is TRBV6-5, the J call TRBJ2-3; D unresolved. CDR3 length: 14 residues. Germline V gives CDR1 MNHEY, CDR2 SVGAGI. Trimming pared 8 bases from V and 1 base from J, leaving 13 bases between. CDR3: CASRKSLGTDTQYF. The DNA of the CDR3 is TGTGCCAGCCGCAAATCCCTGGGCACAGATACGCAGTATTTT.

Comments on this clone: Relative to the germline gene, one junction end is altered; a read error may explain this. The chain uses TRBV5-1 and TRBJ1-1; no clear D. Looked up from germline, CDR1 is SGHRS and CDR2 is YFSETQ. The CDR3 length is 11 residues. CDR3 sequence (DNA): TGCGCCAGCATCTTGGAGGGCCGAGCTTTCTTT. It yields the protein CASILEGRAFF. Together with reference TRBV5-1 and TRBJ1-1, the CDR3 gives the full variable domain: KAGVTQTPRYLIKTRGQQVTLSCSPISGHRSVSWYQQTPGQGLQFLFEYFSETQRNKGNFPGRFSGRQFSNSRSEMNVSTLELGDSALYLCASILEGRAFFGQGTRLTVV.